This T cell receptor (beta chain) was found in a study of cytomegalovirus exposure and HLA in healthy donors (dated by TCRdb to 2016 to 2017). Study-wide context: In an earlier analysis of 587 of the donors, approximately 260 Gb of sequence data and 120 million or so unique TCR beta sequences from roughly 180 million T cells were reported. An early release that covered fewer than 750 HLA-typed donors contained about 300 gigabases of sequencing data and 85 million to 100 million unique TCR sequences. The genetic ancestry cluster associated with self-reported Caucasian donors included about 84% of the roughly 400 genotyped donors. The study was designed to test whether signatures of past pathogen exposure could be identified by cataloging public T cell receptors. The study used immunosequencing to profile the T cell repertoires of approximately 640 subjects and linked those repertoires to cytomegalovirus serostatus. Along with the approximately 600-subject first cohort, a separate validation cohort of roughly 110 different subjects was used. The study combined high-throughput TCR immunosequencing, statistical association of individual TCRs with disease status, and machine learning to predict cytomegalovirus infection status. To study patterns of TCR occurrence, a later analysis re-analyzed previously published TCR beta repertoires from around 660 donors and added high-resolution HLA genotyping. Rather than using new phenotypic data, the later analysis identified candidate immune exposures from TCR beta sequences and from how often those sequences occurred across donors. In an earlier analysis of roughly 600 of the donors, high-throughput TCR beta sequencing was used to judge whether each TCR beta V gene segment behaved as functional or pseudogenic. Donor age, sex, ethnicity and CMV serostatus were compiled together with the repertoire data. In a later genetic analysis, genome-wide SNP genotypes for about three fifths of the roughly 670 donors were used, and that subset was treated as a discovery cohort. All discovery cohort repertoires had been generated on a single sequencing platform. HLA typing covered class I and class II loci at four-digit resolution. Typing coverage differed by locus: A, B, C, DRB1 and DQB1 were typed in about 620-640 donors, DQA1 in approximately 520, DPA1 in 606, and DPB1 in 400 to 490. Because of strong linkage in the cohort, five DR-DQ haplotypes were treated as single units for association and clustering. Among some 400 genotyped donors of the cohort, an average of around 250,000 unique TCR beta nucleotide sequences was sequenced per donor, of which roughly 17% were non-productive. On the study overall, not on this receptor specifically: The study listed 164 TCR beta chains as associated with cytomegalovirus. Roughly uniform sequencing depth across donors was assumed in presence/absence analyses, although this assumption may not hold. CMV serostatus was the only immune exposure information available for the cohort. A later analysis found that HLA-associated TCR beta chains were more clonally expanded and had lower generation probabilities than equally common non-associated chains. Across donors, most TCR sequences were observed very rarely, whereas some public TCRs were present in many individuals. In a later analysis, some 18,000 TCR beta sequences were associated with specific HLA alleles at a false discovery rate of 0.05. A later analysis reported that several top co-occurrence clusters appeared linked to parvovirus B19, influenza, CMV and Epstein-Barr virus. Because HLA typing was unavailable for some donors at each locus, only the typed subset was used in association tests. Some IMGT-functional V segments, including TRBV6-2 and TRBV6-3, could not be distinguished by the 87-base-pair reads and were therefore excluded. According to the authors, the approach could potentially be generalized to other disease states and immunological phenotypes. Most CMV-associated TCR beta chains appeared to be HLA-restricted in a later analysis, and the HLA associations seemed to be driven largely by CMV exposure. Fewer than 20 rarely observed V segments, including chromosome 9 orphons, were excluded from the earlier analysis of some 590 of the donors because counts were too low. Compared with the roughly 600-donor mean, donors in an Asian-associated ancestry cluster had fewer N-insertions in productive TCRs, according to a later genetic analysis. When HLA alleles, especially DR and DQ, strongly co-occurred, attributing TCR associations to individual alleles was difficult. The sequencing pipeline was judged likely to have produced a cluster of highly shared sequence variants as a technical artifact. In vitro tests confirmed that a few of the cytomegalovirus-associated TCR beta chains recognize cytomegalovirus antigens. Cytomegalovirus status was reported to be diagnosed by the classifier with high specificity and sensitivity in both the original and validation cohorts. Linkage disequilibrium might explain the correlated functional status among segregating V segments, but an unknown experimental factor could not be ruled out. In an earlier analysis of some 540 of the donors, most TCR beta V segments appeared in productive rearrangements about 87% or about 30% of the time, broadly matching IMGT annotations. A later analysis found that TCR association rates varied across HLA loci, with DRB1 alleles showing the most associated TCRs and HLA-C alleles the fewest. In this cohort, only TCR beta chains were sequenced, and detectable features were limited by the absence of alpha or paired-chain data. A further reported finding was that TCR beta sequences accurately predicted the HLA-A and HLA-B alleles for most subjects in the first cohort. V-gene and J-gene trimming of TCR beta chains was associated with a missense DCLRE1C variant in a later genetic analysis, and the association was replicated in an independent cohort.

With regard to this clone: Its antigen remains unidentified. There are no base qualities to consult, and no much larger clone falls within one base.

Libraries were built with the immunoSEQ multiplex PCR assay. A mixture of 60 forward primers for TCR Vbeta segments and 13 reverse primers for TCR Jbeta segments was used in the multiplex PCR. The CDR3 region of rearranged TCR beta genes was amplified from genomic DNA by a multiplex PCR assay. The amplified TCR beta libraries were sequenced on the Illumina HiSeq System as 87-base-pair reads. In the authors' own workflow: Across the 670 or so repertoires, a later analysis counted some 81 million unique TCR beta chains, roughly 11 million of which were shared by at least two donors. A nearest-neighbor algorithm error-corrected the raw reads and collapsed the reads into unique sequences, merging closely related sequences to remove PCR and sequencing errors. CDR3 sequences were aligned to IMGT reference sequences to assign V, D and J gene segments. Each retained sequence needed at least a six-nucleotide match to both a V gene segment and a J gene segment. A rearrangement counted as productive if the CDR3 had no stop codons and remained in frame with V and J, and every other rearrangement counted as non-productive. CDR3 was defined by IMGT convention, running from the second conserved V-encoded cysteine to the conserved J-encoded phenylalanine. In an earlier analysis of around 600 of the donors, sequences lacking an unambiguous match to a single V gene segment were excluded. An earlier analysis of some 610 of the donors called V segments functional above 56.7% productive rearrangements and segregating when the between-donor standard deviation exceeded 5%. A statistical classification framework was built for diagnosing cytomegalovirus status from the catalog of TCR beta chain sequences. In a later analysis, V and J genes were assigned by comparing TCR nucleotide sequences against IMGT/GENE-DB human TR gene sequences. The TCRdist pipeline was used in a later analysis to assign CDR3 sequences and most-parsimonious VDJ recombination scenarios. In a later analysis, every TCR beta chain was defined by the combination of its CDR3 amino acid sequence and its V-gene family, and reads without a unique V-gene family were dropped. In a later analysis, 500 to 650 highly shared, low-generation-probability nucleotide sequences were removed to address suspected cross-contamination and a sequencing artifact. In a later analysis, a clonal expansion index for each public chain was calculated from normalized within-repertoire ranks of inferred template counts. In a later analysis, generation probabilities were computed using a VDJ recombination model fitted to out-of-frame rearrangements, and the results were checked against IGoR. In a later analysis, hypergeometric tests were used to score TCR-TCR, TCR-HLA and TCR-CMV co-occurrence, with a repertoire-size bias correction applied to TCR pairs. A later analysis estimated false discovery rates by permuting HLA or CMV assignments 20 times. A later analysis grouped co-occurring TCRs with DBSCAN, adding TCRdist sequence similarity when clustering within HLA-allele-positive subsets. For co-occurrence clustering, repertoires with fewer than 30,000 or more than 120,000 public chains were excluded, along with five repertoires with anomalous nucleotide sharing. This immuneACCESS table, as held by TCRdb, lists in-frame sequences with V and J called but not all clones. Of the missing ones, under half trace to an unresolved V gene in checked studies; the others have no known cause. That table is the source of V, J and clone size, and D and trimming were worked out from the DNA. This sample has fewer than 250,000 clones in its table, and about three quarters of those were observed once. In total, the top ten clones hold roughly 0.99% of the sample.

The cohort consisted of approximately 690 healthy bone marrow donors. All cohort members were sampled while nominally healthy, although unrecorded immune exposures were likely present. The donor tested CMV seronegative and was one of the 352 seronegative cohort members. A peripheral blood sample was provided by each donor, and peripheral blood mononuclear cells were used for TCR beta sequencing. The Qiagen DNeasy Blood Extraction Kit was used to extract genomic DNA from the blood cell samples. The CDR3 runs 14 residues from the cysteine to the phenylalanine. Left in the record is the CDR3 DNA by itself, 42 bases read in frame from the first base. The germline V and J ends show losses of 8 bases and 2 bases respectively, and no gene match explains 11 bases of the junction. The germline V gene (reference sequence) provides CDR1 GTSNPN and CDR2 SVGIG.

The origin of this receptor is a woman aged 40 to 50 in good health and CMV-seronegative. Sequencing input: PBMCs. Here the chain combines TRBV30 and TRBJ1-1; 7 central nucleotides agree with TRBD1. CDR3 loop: CAGGTGTVNTEAFF. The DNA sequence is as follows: TGTGCCGGTGGGACCGGGACAGTAAACACTGAAGCTTTCTTT.